The rows below give T cell receptor beta chains drawn from one sample of a study of CD8+ T cells in alopecia areata. Sequenced by immunoSEQ multiplex PCR; TCRdb stores in-frame clones only, minus some. The data hold some 110,000 clones, with less than 75% observed a single time. Sequencing used CD8+ T cells sorted from blood, obtained at week 4, from a patient treated with tofacitinib. Receptors were obtained from a human donor with alopecia areata. CDR3s include the opening cysteine and the closing phenylalanine or tryptophan. The D gene is left open where the match is weak. The size of a clone is reported for some rows only, either as once, few or many, or as a class for expanded clones.

v_call: TRBV15; d_call: NA; clone_size: once; j_call: TRBJ2-1; cdr3_aa: CATSRTDYNEQFF; cdr3_nt: TGTGCCACCAGCAGGACAGACTACAATGAGCAGTTCTTC
v_call: TRBV20-1; d_call: NA; clone_size: NA; j_call: TRBJ2-7; cdr3_aa: CSQGRPYEQYF; cdr3_nt: TGCAGCCAGGGCAGGCCCTACGAGCAGTACTTC
v_call: TRBV30; d_call: NA; clone_size: NA; j_call: TRBJ2-7; cdr3_aa: CAWRLGFKQRDPPEQYF; cdr3_nt: TGTGCCTGGAGGCTAGGCTTCAAACAGAGGGACCCGCCGGAGCAGTACTTC
v_call: TRBV28; d_call: NA; clone_size: few; j_call: TRBJ2-3; cdr3_aa: CASSLEVADTQYF; cdr3_nt: TGTGCCAGCAGTTTAGAGGTGGCAGATACGCAGTATTTT
v_call: TRBV11-2; d_call: NA; clone_size: few; j_call: TRBJ2-5; cdr3_aa: CASSSYGQNQETQYF; cdr3_nt: TGTGCCAGCAGCTCATATGGACAGAATCAAGAGACCCAGTACTTC
v_call: TRBV4-1; d_call: NA; clone_size: few; j_call: TRBJ2-4; cdr3_aa: CASSLAYGELAKNIQYF; cdr3_nt: TGCGCCAGCAGCCTCGCCTATGGGGAGCTAGCCAAAAACATTCAGTACTTC
v_call: TRBV29-1; d_call: TRBD1; clone_size: once; j_call: TRBJ1-6; cdr3_aa: CSVPKSGTGDNSPLHF; cdr3_nt: TGCAGCGTTCCCAAATCCGGGACAGGGGATAATTCGCCCCTCCACTTT
v_call: TRBV4-1; d_call: TRBD2; clone_size: NA; j_call: TRBJ2-3; cdr3_aa: CASSHSGGSTDTQYF; cdr3_nt: TGCGCCAGCAGCCATAGCGGGGGAAGCACAGATACGCAGTATTTT
v_call: TRBV25-1; d_call: NA; clone_size: NA; j_call: TRBJ1-2; cdr3_aa: CASSEGWGTASYGYTF; cdr3_nt: TGTGCCAGCAGTGAAGGTTGGGGGACTGCTTCGTATGGCTACACCTTC
v_call: TRBV13; d_call: NA; clone_size: NA; j_call: TRBJ1-2; cdr3_aa: CASSLGKTNYGYTF; cdr3_nt: TGTGCCAGCAGCTTAGGCAAGACTAACTATGGCTACACCTTC
v_call: TRBV27; d_call: TRBD2; clone_size: few; j_call: TRBJ2-7; cdr3_aa: CASSLASGYEQYF; cdr3_nt: TGTGCCAGCAGTTTGGCTAGCGGCTACGAGCAGTACTTC
v_call: TRBV7-2; d_call: NA; clone_size: NA; j_call: TRBJ2-7; cdr3_aa: CASSLTGLDEQYF; cdr3_nt: TGTGCCAGCAGCCTTACAGGGTTAGACGAGCAGTACTTC
v_call: TRBV30; d_call: NA; clone_size: NA; j_call: TRBJ2-7; cdr3_aa: CAWTCKECGEQYF; cdr3_nt: TGTGCCTGGACCTGCAAGGAATGCGGGGAGCAGTACTTC
v_call: TRBV27; d_call: NA; clone_size: once; j_call: TRBJ1-2; cdr3_aa: CASSPHGRWDYGYTF; cdr3_nt: TGTGCCAGCAGTCCCCATGGGCGGTGGGACTATGGCTACACCTTC
v_call: TRBV7-8; d_call: NA; clone_size: NA; j_call: TRBJ1-5; cdr3_aa: CASSRLEGDQPQHF; cdr3_nt: TGTGCCAGCAGCCGACTGGAGGGGGACCAGCCCCAGCATTTT
v_call: TRBV27; d_call: NA; clone_size: NA; j_call: TRBJ2-5; cdr3_aa: CASSPFYGGAQETQYF; cdr3_nt: TGTGCCAGCAGTCCCTTCTACGGGGGCGCCCAGGAGACCCAGTACTTC
v_call: TRBV5-6; d_call: NA; clone_size: few; j_call: TRBJ2-7; cdr3_aa: CASSGERSYEQYF; cdr3_nt: TGTGCCAGCAGCGGCGAACGGAGCTACGAGCAGTACTTC
v_call: TRBV12-5; d_call: TRBD1; clone_size: NA; j_call: TRBJ2-7; cdr3_aa: CASGLGQGVPYEQYF; cdr3_nt: TGTGCTAGTGGTCTCGGACAGGGAGTTCCCTACGAGCAGTACTTC
v_call: TRBV6-5; d_call: TRBD1; clone_size: NA; j_call: TRBJ2-3; cdr3_aa: CASSYSGQHTDTQYF; cdr3_nt: TGTGCCAGCAGTTACTCGGGACAGCACACAGATACGCAGTATTTT
v_call: TRBV19; d_call: TRBD1; clone_size: NA; j_call: TRBJ2-7; cdr3_aa: CASSWGTGDSYEQYF; cdr3_nt: TGTGCCAGTAGTTGGGGGACAGGGGACTCCTACGAGCAGTACTTC
v_call: TRBV29-1; d_call: NA; clone_size: NA; j_call: TRBJ1-2; cdr3_aa: CSVGLGRIANYGYTF; cdr3_nt: TGCAGCGTCGGATTGGGGCGGATAGCTAACTATGGCTACACCTTC
v_call: TRBV19; d_call: TRBD1; clone_size: many; j_call: TRBJ2-1; cdr3_aa: CASRQGNNEQFF; cdr3_nt: TGTGCCAGTCGACAGGGTAACAATGAGCAGTTCTTC
v_call: TRBV5-1; d_call: NA; clone_size: NA; j_call: TRBJ1-2; cdr3_aa: CASRPGRGLSDGYTF; cdr3_nt: TGCGCCAGCAGGCCGGGCCGTGGTCTTTCGGATGGCTACACCTTC
v_call: TRBV6-1; d_call: NA; clone_size: NA; j_call: TRBJ1-1; cdr3_aa: CASSENPEGNTEAFF; cdr3_nt: TGTGCCAGCAGTGAAAATCCCGAGGGAAACACTGAAGCTTTCTTT
v_call: TRBV4-1; d_call: NA; clone_size: NA; j_call: TRBJ1-2; cdr3_aa: CASSQGHGGYTF; cdr3_nt: TGCGCCAGCAGCCAGGGCCATGGTGGCTACACCTTC
v_call: TRBV30; d_call: NA; clone_size: NA; j_call: TRBJ2-1; cdr3_aa: CAWAGAVNEQFF; cdr3_nt: TGTGCCTGGGCCGGGGCCGTCAATGAGCAGTTCTTC
v_call: TRBV29-1; d_call: NA; clone_size: few; j_call: TRBJ2-3; cdr3_aa: CSVEDRGGGSTDTQYF; cdr3_nt: TGCAGCGTTGAAGATAGAGGAGGGGGGAGCACAGATACGCAGTATTTT
v_call: TRBV29-1; d_call: TRBD1; clone_size: few; j_call: TRBJ2-7; cdr3_aa: CSVEYRDRAYEQYF; cdr3_nt: TGCAGCGTTGAGTACCGGGACAGGGCCTACGAGCAGTACTTC
v_call: TRBV30; d_call: NA; clone_size: NA; j_call: TRBJ2-7; cdr3_aa: CAWSGTVPHEQYF; cdr3_nt: TGTGCCTGGTCCGGGACGGTCCCTCACGAGCAGTACTTC
v_call: TRBV5-1; d_call: TRBD2; clone_size: once; j_call: TRBJ2-5; cdr3_aa: CASSLERGAQGLETQYF; cdr3_nt: TGCGCCAGCAGCTTGGAGCGGGGGGCGCAGGGTTTAGAGACCCAGTACTTC
v_call: TRBV13; d_call: TRBD1; clone_size: few; j_call: TRBJ1-5; cdr3_aa: CASSSAGTGNQPQHF; cdr3_nt: TGTGCCAGCAGCTCCGCCGGGACAGGGAATCAGCCCCAGCATTTT
v_call: TRBV10-3; d_call: TRBD1; clone_size: few; j_call: TRBJ2-5; cdr3_aa: CAICDAATGDETQYF; cdr3_nt: TGTGCCATCTGCGATGCGGCGACAGGGGATGAGACCCAGTACTTC
v_call: TRBV10-3; d_call: NA; clone_size: once; j_call: TRBJ1-2; cdr3_aa: CAISEGTLYGYTF; cdr3_nt: TGTGCCATCAGTGAGGGAACACTCTATGGCTACACCTTC
v_call: TRBV7-9; d_call: NA; clone_size: NA; j_call: TRBJ2-5; cdr3_aa: CASSRRDPGVGETQYF; cdr3_nt: TGTGCCAGCAGCAGGCGGGACCCGGGTGTGGGCGAGACCCAGTACTTC
v_call: TRBV11-2; d_call: TRBD2; clone_size: NA; j_call: TRBJ2-5; cdr3_aa: CASSKPRTSGQETQYF; cdr3_nt: TGTGCCAGCAGCAAACCCCGTACTAGCGGACAAGAGACCCAGTACTTC
v_call: TRBV27; d_call: TRBD1; clone_size: NA; j_call: TRBJ2-7; cdr3_aa: CASSLDAGGPYEQYF; cdr3_nt: TGTGCCAGCAGTCTCGACGCAGGGGGCCCCTACGAGCAGTACTTC
v_call: TRBV15; d_call: TRBD1; clone_size: NA; j_call: TRBJ1-1; cdr3_aa: CATSSTGDTEAFF; cdr3_nt: TGTGCCACCAGCAGTACAGGGGACACTGAAGCTTTCTTT
v_call: TRBV5-6; d_call: NA; clone_size: NA; j_call: TRBJ1-5; cdr3_aa: CASSLGPGEHQPQHF; cdr3_nt: TGTGCCAGCAGCTTGGGGCCAGGGGAGCATCAGCCCCAGCATTTT
v_call: TRBV9; d_call: NA; clone_size: NA; j_call: TRBJ1-2; cdr3_aa: CASSDGTKREANYGYTF; cdr3_nt: TGTGCCAGCAGCGACGGGACAAAGAGGGAAGCTAACTATGGCTACACCTTC
v_call: TRBV27; d_call: TRBD1; clone_size: NA; j_call: TRBJ2-7; cdr3_aa: CASSLSGTGMYEQYF; cdr3_nt: TGTGCCAGCAGTTTATCCGGGACAGGGATGTACGAGCAGTACTTC
v_call: TRBV7-9; d_call: NA; clone_size: NA; j_call: TRBJ1-2; cdr3_aa: CASSLEAQEDLYGYTF; cdr3_nt: TGTGCCAGCAGCTTAGAGGCCCAGGAGGACCTCTATGGCTACACCTTC
v_call: TRBV5-6; d_call: NA; clone_size: NA; j_call: TRBJ2-7; cdr3_aa: CASSLRSYEQYF; cdr3_nt: TGTGCCAGCAGCTTGAGATCCTACGAGCAGTACTTC
v_call: TRBV29-1; d_call: NA; clone_size: NA; j_call: TRBJ2-7; cdr3_aa: CSVGGFRASYEQYF; cdr3_nt: TGCAGCGTTGGGGGTTTCCGCGCCTCCTACGAGCAGTACTTC
v_call: TRBV5-4; d_call: NA; clone_size: NA; j_call: TRBJ2-7; cdr3_aa: CASSLQAYEQYF; cdr3_nt: TGTGCCAGCAGCTTACAGGCGTACGAGCAGTACTTC
v_call: TRBV29-1; d_call: TRBD1; clone_size: few; j_call: TRBJ1-2; cdr3_aa: CSVAESSGTGNGYTF; cdr3_nt: TGCAGCGTTGCGGAATCGTCCGGGACAGGGAATGGCTACACCTTC
v_call: TRBV27; d_call: NA; clone_size: few; j_call: TRBJ1-5; cdr3_aa: CASSTGGQPQHF; cdr3_nt: TGTGCCAGCAGCACGGGAGGGCAGCCCCAGCATTTT
v_call: TRBV13; d_call: TRBD1; clone_size: NA; j_call: TRBJ2-5; cdr3_aa: CASSPYRGETQYF; cdr3_nt: TGTGCCAGCAGTCCTTACAGGGGAGAGACCCAGTACTTC
v_call: TRBV6-1; d_call: TRBD1; clone_size: once; j_call: TRBJ2-3; cdr3_aa: CASSGPGGGDTQYF; cdr3_nt: TGTGCCAGCAGTGGCCCAGGGGGTGGAGATACGCAGTATTTT
v_call: TRBV30; d_call: NA; clone_size: NA; j_call: TRBJ2-1; cdr3_aa: CALEGGNRFF; cdr3_nt: TGTGCCCTGGAGGGGGGGAATCGGTTCTTC
v_call: TRBV5-1; d_call: NA; clone_size: NA; j_call: TRBJ2-7; cdr3_aa: CASSLALGQTAYEQYF; cdr3_nt: TGCGCCAGCAGCTTGGCCTTAGGACAGACCGCCTACGAGCAGTACTTC
v_call: TRBV15; d_call: TRBD1; clone_size: NA; j_call: TRBJ1-6; cdr3_aa: CATSLDTQGPPLHF; cdr3_nt: TGTGCCACCAGCTTAGACACACAGGGGCCACCCCTCCACTTT
v_call: TRBV30; d_call: NA; clone_size: NA; j_call: TRBJ1-6; cdr3_aa: CAWSVGAANSPLHF; cdr3_nt: TGTGCCTGGAGTGTGGGCGCCGCTAATTCACCCCTCCACTTT
v_call: TRBV30; d_call: NA; clone_size: NA; j_call: TRBJ2-2; cdr3_aa: CARSSLDLFTGELFF; cdr3_nt: TGTGCCCGCTCTTCTCTGGACCTCTTCACCGGGGAGCTGTTTTTT
v_call: TRBV20-1; d_call: TRBD1; clone_size: NA; j_call: TRBJ1-1; cdr3_aa: CSAGTGEAFF; cdr3_nt: TGCAGTGCTGGGACAGGTGAAGCTTTCTTT
v_call: TRBV23-1; d_call: NA; clone_size: NA; j_call: TRBJ1-2; cdr3_aa: CASTRPAPCGGYTF; cdr3_nt: TGCGCCAGCACTCGCCCAGCGCCCTGTGGGGGCTACACCTTC
v_call: TRBV5-6; d_call: NA; clone_size: NA; j_call: TRBJ2-5; cdr3_aa: CASSFGGETQYF; cdr3_nt: TGTGCCAGCAGCTTTGGTGGAGAGACCCAGTACTTC
v_call: TRBV29-1; d_call: TRBD1; clone_size: NA; j_call: TRBJ1-1; cdr3_aa: CSVSTGAITRAFF; cdr3_nt: TGCAGCGTCTCCACAGGGGCCATCACGAGGGCTTTCTTT